Included here is one T cell receptor (beta chain) sequence, with context. This sample was taken from a study of low-dose radiotherapy and immunotherapy resistance in tumors. Priming of first-strand cDNA relied on TRAV- and TRBV-specific primers (covering alpha and beta chains). TCRs were put through 20 PCR cycles of amplification with Phusion. A constant-region primer and the V-primer adapter served as the primer pair. TCRdb reanalysed the reads using MiXCR and keeps one entry per CDR3 protein. The profile shows around 18,000 distinct CDR3 sequences, roughly 70% of them singletons. The TCR originated in a human donor with advanced metastatic prostate, ovarian, gallbladder or colorectal cancer (not recorded which). This table probably holds off-target reads from a library built for another chain.

This chain's CDR3 is CASSKWDRVNYEQYF. CDR3 coding DNA: TGTGCCAGCAGCAAATGGGACAGGGTCAACTACGAGCAGTACTTC. This chain uses TRBV21-1 with TRBJ2-7; the table's TRBD1 call for D was not verified on the DNA. TRBV21-1 has pseudogene status. This CDR3 spans 15 amino acids.